These T cell receptor beta chains were read from a single sample in a study of T-cell reconstitution after alpha-beta-depleted transplantation in children. TCRdb analysed the PCR reads with MiXCR anew, one entry per CDR3 protein. This sample has 200,000 to 250,000 distinct CDR3 sequences, with around 12% found just once. The sample here was PBMCs from the stem cell graft donor, taken from the stem cell graft. The receptors were gathered from a human donor who donated a stem cell graft to a child with acute lymphoblastic leukemia. Both conserved end residues are part of each CDR3. D genes are given only for firm matches. A clone size is listed for some rows: how often the clone was seen (once, few, many), or a class if it is expanded.

D,J,size,V,CDR3,DNA
NA,TRBJ2-7,many,TRBV27,CASSPVGRALTDEQYF,TGTGCCAGCAGTCCCGTTGGCAGGGCCCTAACGGACGAGCAGTACTTC
TRBD1,TRBJ2-1,NA,TRBV27,CASSLSGTGPNEQFF,TGTGCCAGCAGTTTATCGGGGACAGGGCCCAATGAGCAGTTCTTC
TRBD1,TRBJ1-1,many,TRBV6-1,CASTPSTGVAYAEAFF,TGTGCCAGCACTCCATCGACAGGGGTGGCCTACGCTGAAGCTTTCTTT
NA,TRBJ1-5,many,TRBV7-2,CASSLTNQPQHF,TGTGCCAGCAGCTTAACCAATCAGCCCCAGCATTTT
NA,TRBJ2-1,many,TRBV12-3/TRBV12-4,CASSLTDPYNEQFF,TGTGCCAGCAGTTTAACGGATCCTTACAATGAGCAGTTCTTC
TRBD2,TRBJ2-7,many,TRBV20-1,CSASYSGGAWSYEQYF,TGCAGTGCTAGTTATAGCGGGGGGGCCTGGTCCTACGAGCAGTACTTC
NA,TRBJ2-1,many,TRBV6-2/TRBV6-3,CASSRGPSSYNEQFF,TGTGCCAGCAGTCGGGGGCCCAGCTCCTACAATGAGCAGTTCTTC
TRBD2,TRBJ2-7,many,TRBV9,CASSVTAGGEQYF,TGTGCCAGCAGCGTCACAGCGGGAGGCGAGCAGTACTTC
TRBD1,TRBJ2-1,many,TRBV28,CASTLTGALGNEQFF,TGTGCCAGCACCCTTACAGGGGCGCTGGGGAATGAGCAGTTCTTC
NA,TRBJ2-2,many,TRBV20-1,CSARDSDNPRDTGELFF,TGCAGTGCTAGAGATTCCGACAACCCTAGGGACACCGGGGAGCTGTTTTTT
NA,TRBJ2-3,many,TRBV20-1,CSALKRPKPDTQYF,TGCAGTGCTCTGAAGCGGCCCAAACCAGATACGCAGTATTTT
TRBD2,TRBJ2-7,NA,TRBV24-1,CATSDRLAGGGYEQYF,TGTGCCACCAGTGATCGACTAGCGGGGGGCGGCTACGAGCAGTACTTC
NA,TRBJ2-1,many,TRBV20-1,CSAQDFLQANEQFF,TGCAGTGCTCAGGACTTTCTTCAGGCCAATGAGCAGTTCTTC
NA,TRBJ1-1,many,TRBV29-1,CSVSQTTNTEAFF,TGCAGCGTTTCGCAGACTACGAACACTGAAGCTTTCTTT
TRBD2,TRBJ2-7,many,TRBV12-3/TRBV12-4,CASSGLAGYEQYF,TGTGCCAGCAGTGGACTAGCGGGGTACGAGCAGTACTTC
NA,TRBJ2-1,NA,TRBV5-1,CASSLASVGSYNEQFF,TGCGCCAGCAGCTTGGCCTCGGTCGGATCCTACAATGAGCAGTTCTTC
NA,TRBJ1-1,many,TRBV29-1,CSVEAFRDTEAFF,TGCAGCGTTGAAGCTTTCAGGGACACTGAAGCTTTCTTT
NA,TRBJ1-2,many,TRBV5-1,CASSLVAGADYGYTF,TGCGCCAGCAGCTTGGTAGCAGGGGCGGACTATGGCTACACCTTC
NA,TRBJ2-7,NA,TRBV20-1,CSARQSPGWVEYF,TGCAGTGCTAGACAATCTCCGGGATGGGTGGAGTACTTC
NA,TRBJ2-2,many,TRBV10-1,CASSESGIGGELFF,TGCGCCAGCAGTGAGTCGGGGATTGGCGGGGAGCTGTTTTTT
NA,TRBJ1-5,many,TRBV12-3/TRBV12-4,CASTPGGNQPQHF,TGTGCCAGCACCCCTGGGGGCAATCAGCCCCAGCATTTT
NA,TRBJ2-2,many,TRBV6-2/TRBV6-3,CASILPGSPGELFF,TGTGCCAGCATCCTCCCAGGGAGCCCCGGGGAGCTGTTTTTT
TRBD2,TRBJ2-3,many,TRBV7-6,CASSAGTSGRPDTQYF,TGTGCCAGCAGCGCCGGGACTAGCGGGAGACCAGATACGCAGTATTTT
TRBD2,TRBJ2-7,many,TRBV6-4,CASSAGGGGADEQYF,TGTGCCAGCAGTGCTGGTGGCGGGGGGGCTGACGAGCAGTACTTC
NA,TRBJ1-1,NA,TRBV5-1,CASSLAVDTEAFF,TGCGCCAGCAGCTTGGCCGTAGACACTGAAGCTTTCTTT
TRBD1,TRBJ2-4,NA,TRBV11-2,CASSLEYRGITKNSQYF,TGTGCCAGCAGCTTAGAATACAGGGGGATTACCAAAAACAGTCAGTACTTC
TRBD1,TRBJ1-4,few,TRBV7-2,CASSEYRGLREKLFF,TGTGCCAGCAGCGAGTACAGGGGGCTGCGAGAAAAACTGTTTTTT
NA,TRBJ1-5,NA,TRBV27,CASSFRNQPQHF,TGTGCCAGCAGTTTCCGAAATCAGCCCCAGCATTTT
NA,TRBJ2-2,many,TRBV7-9,CASSPQATGELFF,TGTGCCAGCAGTCCCCAAGCCACCGGGGAGCTGTTTTTT
NA,TRBJ1-5,many,TRBV6-5,CASRATGSNQPQHF,TGTGCCAGCAGAGCGACGGGTAGCAATCAGCCCCAGCATTTT
NA,TRBJ2-7,many,TRBV12-3/TRBV12-4,CASSSGTQYAQYF,TGTGCCAGCAGTTCGGGGACCCAGTACGCGCAGTACTTC
TRBD2,TRBJ2-2,many,TRBV5-5,CASSRGVAGTGELFF,TGTGCCAGCAGCCGGGGGGTAGCGGGAACCGGGGAGCTGTTTTTT
TRBD1,TRBJ1-1,many,TRBV6-1,CASKIHDREGTEAFF,TGTGCCAGCAAAATTCACGACAGGGAGGGAACTGAAGCTTTCTTT
TRBD2,TRBJ2-5,many,TRBV29-1,CSVPTSGGPQETQYF,TGCAGCGTCCCTACTAGCGGGGGGCCCCAAGAGACCCAGTACTTC
NA,TRBJ2-3,many,TRBV5-1,CASVRGDTQYF,TGCGCCAGCGTAAGGGGAGATACGCAGTATTTT
NA,TRBJ1-1,many,TRBV20-1,CSAIQPNTEAFF,TGCAGTGCTATACAGCCAAACACTGAAGCTTTCTTT
NA,TRBJ2-3,many,TRBV5-1,CASSPDYKSTDTQYF,TGCGCCAGCAGCCCGGACTACAAGAGCACAGATACGCAGTATTTT
NA,TRBJ2-5,many,TRBV19,CASSIGTAQETQYF,TGTGCCAGTAGTATAGGGACGGCCCAAGAGACCCAGTACTTC
NA,TRBJ1-3,many,TRBV21-1,CASSKVPEGDTIYF,TGTGCCAGCAGCAAAGTGCCAGAGGGTGACACCATATATTTT
NA,TRBJ2-3,many,TRBV21-1,CASSPGCGTDTQYF,TGTGCCAGCAGCCCAGGGTGCGGCACAGATACGCAGTATTTT
TRBD1,TRBJ2-6,many,TRBV4-3,CASSQDPDTGAGANVLTF,TGCGCCAGCAGCCAAGACCCAGATACAGGGGCCGGGGCCAACGTCCTGACTTTC
NA,TRBJ2-5,few,TRBV6-5,CASSYSRGAQTQYF,TGTGCCAGCAGTTACTCGCGAGGGGCGCAGACCCAGTACTTC
TRBD2,TRBJ2-3,many,TRBV6-5,CASSYSGAGGRDTQYF,TGTGCCAGCAGTTACTCCGGAGCGGGAGGACGAGATACGCAGTATTTT
NA,TRBJ1-2,few,TRBV27,CASSLSGRRGGYTF,TGTGCCAGCAGTTTATCAGGCAGAAGAGGTGGCTACACCTTC
TRBD1,TRBJ1-6,many,TRBV27,CASSLYTGGQSPLHF,TGTGCCAGCAGTTTATATACAGGGGGCCAATCACCCCTCCACTTT
NA,TRBJ1-2,many,TRBV10-3,CAISDRPNNNYGYTF,TGTGCCATCAGTGATAGACCGAATAATAACTATGGCTACACCTTC
NA,TRBJ2-2,NA,TRBV30,CAWSRGRGTGELFF,TGTGCCTGGAGTCGGGGGAGAGGCACCGGGGAGCTGTTTTTT
NA,TRBJ2-4,many,TRBV5-1,CASSGTEVNIQYF,TGCGCCAGCAGTGGGACCGAAGTCAACATTCAGTACTTC